This T cell receptor beta chain was captured in a study of T cell changes during pregnancy in multiple sclerosis. Germline values: CDR1 MGHDK, CDR2 SYGVNS. V shed 1 base and J shed 4 bases, with 10 bases lying between them. The CDR3 runs 14 residues. Sequencing was performed with immunoSEQ multiplex PCR; in TCRdb, only in-frame clones are kept and a portion is missing. This table has about 94,000 clones, approximately 94% appearing once. The receptor was derived from a female donor with multiple sclerosis, enrolled in a pregnancy study. This sample comprised peripheral blood, obtained in the third trimester of pregnancy. V and J are TRBV25-1 and TRBJ1-1; D not certain. The CDR3 spells CASSEWGGITEAFF. The CDR3 DNA follows: TGTGCCAGCAGTGAATGGGGAGGGATCACTGAAGCTTTCTTT.